The T cell receptor beta chain described here comes from a study of Ad26.COV2.S vaccination and SARS-CoV-2 variants. Study summary: Ad26.COV2.S given intramuscularly, once or twice 56 days apart.

Between the trimmed V and J ends, which lost 3 bases and 2 bases, there was a span of 13 bases. CDR1 LGHDT and CDR2 YNNKEL come from the germline V gene (reference sequence). The CDR3 is 15 amino acids. Clones were read by immunoSEQ multiplex PCR, and TCRdb kept only the in-frame ones, dropping some. This repertoire shows under 600,000 clones, roughly nine tenths found once; its top ten account for 1.7%. The sample holds a few counts of this clone. Stated treatment: some 19 received Ad26.COV2.S at low or high dose, single or two shots; 5 received placebo; per-sample allocation not given. Sampling happened 63 days after the first vaccine or placebo injection. The sample came from a Boston adult aged 18-55 years.

The sequence was collected from a person aged 18-60 years who received the Ad26.COV2.S COVID-19 vaccine or a placebo. Sample: peripheral blood, taken in a trial of Ad26.COV2.S vaccine versus placebo. The V call is TRBV3-1 (or the pseudogene TRBV3-2), the J call TRBJ2-5; D is unclear. DNA for the CDR3: TGTGCCAGCAGCCACCCGATCGGGCAGCAAGAGACCCAGTACTTC. It translates to CASSHPIGQQETQYF.